These 5 T cell receptor beta chains share one sample of origin, sequenced in a study of breast tumors, draining lymph nodes, adjacent tissues. TCRdb ran MiXCR on the multiplex PCR reads and lists one entry per CDR3 protein. The data contain about 100,000 distinct CDR3 sequences, 20% to 25% of them singletons. Axillary draining lymph nodes of breast cancer patients supplied the node samples. The specimen sequenced was axillary lymph node tissue. The receptor source for this set is a female donor with breast cancer. Some clones in this sample may be carry-over from other donors' samples.

The chain recombines TRBV28 with TRBJ2-7, with TRBD2 matching over 8 bases. The CDR3 sequence is 16 residues long. Germline CDR1 is MDHEN and CDR2 is SYDVKM. The J segment lost 2 bases and the V segment lost 5 bases, leaving 11 bases of the junction unmatched. The CDR3 protein is CASSRPFSGRAYEQYF. The CDR3, as DNA: TGTGCCAGCAGTCGACCTTTCAGCGGGAGAGCCTACGAGCAGTACTTC.

The V and J genes are TRBV20-1 and TRBJ1-1; D might be TRBD1 (5 bases). Trimming removed 1 base at V and 1 base at J, with 13 bases between. The CDR3 is 15 residues long. Germline V CDR1 and CDR2: DFQATT, SNEGSKA (reference sequence). CDR3 sequence reads: CSARVQGRGNTEAFF. The CDR3 DNA is TGCAGTGCTAGAGTTCAGGGTAGGGGGAACACTGAAGCTTTCTTT.

To note about this clonotype: With a much larger clone just one base away, this may be a read error. This chain connects TRBV6-1 to TRBJ1-2; the D is unclear. The germline V gene encodes CDR1 MNHNS and CDR2 SASEGT. The CDR3 contains 13 residues. CDR3 bases: TGTGTCAGCAGTGAACTACAAAAGGAGGGCTACACCTTC. It encodes CVSSELQKEGYTF.

The gene calls are TRBV2 and TRBJ2-7; D possibly uses TRBD1 or TRBD2 (5 bases each). CDR3 length: 13 amino acids. The V gene's germline CDR1 is SNHLY and CDR2 FYNNEI. V was trimmed by 2 bases and J by 2 bases, leaving 7 bases between them. CDR3 region: CASSELGPYEQYF. DNA for the CDR3: TGTGCCAGCAGTGAACTGGGACCCTACGAGCAGTACTTC.

This clonotype came up many times. The chain employs TRBV19 and TRBJ1-5, with D possibly TRBD1 on 6 matching bases. The CDR3 loop spans 13 amino acids. Germline CDR1 and CDR2: LNHDA and SQIVND (reference sequence). The germline V and J ends were trimmed by 5 bases and 9 bases, with 14 bases remaining between them. The CDR3, as DNA: TGTGCCAGTAGTCTCGCCAGGGGTGGGCCCCAGCATTTT. Translated, it gives CASSLARGGPQHF.